This T cell receptor (beta chain) was captured by sequencing in a study of post-analysis software for immune sequencing data. As for the study in general: Relapsing-remitting, secondary progressive and progressive-relapsing forms made up the multiple sclerosis disease courses.

The J segment lost 12 bases and the V segment lost 6 bases, leaving 13 bases of the junction unmatched. This CDR3 spans 14 amino acids. Study results and limitations: Co-batched samples clustered tightly together by F measure. Normalized Chao1 diversity in multiple sclerosis patients fell significantly below that of controls. Controls showed lower frequencies than patients for roughly five TRBV segments, and TRBV5-6, TRBV5-1 and TRBV20-1 were among these.

On this clonotype itself: Antigen: not known.

The TCR beta cDNA libraries carried unique molecular identifiers. The T cell input of about 0.9 to 10 million gave approximately 460,000 cDNA molecules. TCRdb re-derived calls from the PCR reads in MiXCR, one entry per CDR3 protein. The sample consists of 750,000 to 950,000 distinct CDR3 sequences, about half of them appearing once. V gene TRBV12-3 or TRBV12-4 combines with J gene TRBJ2-1; 8 bases fit TRBD1. This receptor was taken from a girl aged 10-17 years with multiple sclerosis. The sample consisted of blood. The CDR3 sequence is CASSRGRGTDTQFF. The DNA of the CDR3 is TGTGCCAGCAGCAGGGGGCGCGGCACAGATACGCAGTTCTTC.